The 5 T cell receptor beta chains listed next were all sequenced from one sample in a study of neurological immune-mediated disorders. TCRdb processed the 5' RACE reads anew with MiXCR; each CDR3 protein has one entry. The sample includes roughly 88,000 distinct CDR3 sequences, roughly 3.3% of them seen just once. Material: PBMCs. These receptors were collected from a woman in her fifties or sixties with multiple sclerosis.

The J gene is TRBJ2-1, the V gene TRBV10-3, with 8 nucleotides matching TRBD2. V was clipped by 8 bases and J by 9 bases; unmatched bases: 15. This CDR3 spans 15 amino acids. CDR1 and CDR2 from the germline V gene are ENHRY and SYGVKD. The CDR3 DNA reads TGTGCCATCGACTCCGGCAGGGTAGGGACTAGTGAGCAGTTCTTC. As protein: CAIDSGRVGTSEQFF.

This clonotype was seen at least ten times. The chain recombines TRBV6-2 or TRBV6-3 with TRBJ2-4; D uncertain. Germline loops: CDR1 MNHEY, CDR2 SVGEGT. The CDR3 runs to 15 residues. V lost 5 bases to trimming and J lost 0 bases, with 11 bases between them. In nucleotides, the CDR3 is TGTGCCAGCAGTCCTGTTGATCTAGCCAAAAACATTCAGTACTTC. Protein sequence: CASSPVDLAKNIQYF.

This clonotype was recorded at least ten times. This chain connects TRBV7-2 to TRBJ2-1; 8 bases line up with TRBD2. Germline V gives CDR1 SGHTA, CDR2 FQGNSA. Trimming at V came to 5 bases and at J to 8 bases, leaving 14 bases not matched to a gene. CDR3 size: 16 residues. CDR3 in DNA: TGTGCCAGCAGCCGGGGGGGGGCCAGGGTATTGGATGAGCAGTTCTTC. Residues: CASSRGGARVLDEQFF. Filled out from reference TRBV7-2 and TRBJ2-1, the complete variable domain reads GAGVSQSPSNKVTEKGKDVELRCDPISGHTALYWYRQSLGQGLEFLIYFQGNSAPDKSGLPSDRFSAERTGGSVSTLTIQRTQQEDSAVYLCASSRGGARVLDEQFFGPGTRLTVL.

Worth noting for this clonotype: A much more abundant neighbour one base away suggests this may be a read error. V is TRBV5-1 and J is TRBJ2-1; D ambiguous. The CDR3 has 14 amino acids. Germline values: CDR1 SGHRS, CDR2 YFSETQ. V was shortened by 7 bases and J by 3 bases, with 14 bases between the two germline ends. CDR3 sequence reads: CASSLEGLYNEQFF. DNA for the CDR3: TGCGCCAGCTCCTTGGAAGGCCTCTACAATGAGCAGTTCTTC.

This clonotype was observed many times. The chain recombines TRBV20-1 with TRBJ2-1; 10 positions match TRBD1. This CDR3 contains 14 residues. Germline lookup yields CDR1 DFQATT and CDR2 SNEGSKA (reference sequence). The V and J ends lost 6 bases and 3 bases, in that order; junction bases with no gene match: 5. In nucleotides, the CDR3 is TGCAGTGCATCCGGGACAGGGGACTACAATGAGCAGTTCTTC. Protein sequence: CSASGTGDYNEQFF.